The 7 T cell receptor beta chains below all came from one sample that was sequenced in a study of beta chain features in type 1 diabetes. Expressed TCRB transcripts were sequenced, since all the RNA that had been isolated was reverse transcribed. This table comes from immunoSEQ multiplex PCR, and its TCRdb copy is limited to in-frame clones, with some not included. In the table there are 400,000 to 500,000 clones, approximately 13% of which are singletons. Sample: naive CD4+ T cells from blood. These receptors all stem from a man younger than 40 in good health.

Regarding this clone: Other DNA sequences in the same sample also yield this CDR3. The chain employs TRBV9 and TRBJ2-2; D not certain. V was shortened by 0 bases and J by 6 bases, with 3 bases between the two germline ends. Germline assignment: CDR1 SGDLS and CDR2 YYNGEE. The CDR3 is 12 residues long. CDR3 sequence reads: CASSVVAGELFF. The CDR3 coding sequence is TGTGCCAGCAGCGTAGTGGCCGGGGAGCTGTTTTTT.

V is TRBV9 and J is TRBJ1-4, with TRBD1 as a possible D gene (5 bases). This CDR3 region has 15 residues. With 0 bases removed from V and 11 bases from J, the gap between germline ends came to 17 bases. The germline V gene encodes CDR1 SGDLS and CDR2 YYNGEE. The CDR3 loop reads CASSVGQPVTEKLFF. The CDR3 DNA reads as TGTGCCAGCAGCGTAGGACAGCCGGTTACAGAGAAACTGTTTTTT.

This clone came up a few times. The gene calls are TRBV7-2 and TRBJ1-1, with unresolved D. V was cut by 5 bases and J by 2 bases, with 9 bases left in between. The CDR3 runs 13 residues. Germline V CDR1 and CDR2: SGHTA, FQGNSA. Here the CDR3 reads CASSTQRNTEAFF. The CDR3 DNA reads as TGTGCCAGCAGCACCCAGAGAAACACTGAAGCTTTCTTT.

This clone was seen a handful of times. The chain is built from TRBV13 and TRBJ2-5; D may be TRBD2 (5 bases). The CDR3 has 14 residues. The ends were cut back, 5 bases at V and 4 bases at J, with 14 bases in the middle. CDR1 and CDR2 from the germline V gene are PRHDT and FYEKMQ (reference sequence). In nucleotides, the CDR3 is TGTGCCAGCAGCGTTCGGACCCGGGGAGAGACCCAGTACTTC. Translated: CASSVRTRGETQYF.

A word on this clone: At one end the junction does not follow the germline gene, possibly because of a read error. This chain uses TRBV7-2 with TRBJ2-6; 11 nucleotides agree with TRBD2. Germline V gene data show CDR1 as SGHTA and CDR2 as FQGNSA. This CDR3 has 18 residues. The CDR3 region is CASTLTSGSGSGANVLTF. The CDR3 nucleotides are TGTGCCAGCACCTTAACTAGCGGGAGCGGGTCTGGGGCCAACGTCCTGACTTTC.

This clone was recorded a few times. The CDR3 coding sequence is TGTGCCAGCAGCAAAGGTATCTACGAGCAGTACGTC. Residues: CASSKGIYEQYV. The chain joins TRBV21-1 to TRBJ2-7. TRBV21-1 is marked as a pseudogene. The CDR3 covers 12 residues.

This chain joins TRBV20-1 and TRBJ1-2; D gene ambiguous. V was shortened by 3 bases and J by 8 bases, with 10 bases between the two germline ends. CDR1 is DFQATT, CDR2 SNEGSKA, per germline (reference sequence). The CDR3 loop spans 11 amino acids. CDR3 nucleotides: TGCAGTGCTAGGAAGGGCCGCGGCTACACCTTC. Amino acid sequence: CSARKGRGYTF.